The sequence of this TCR beta chain was determined in a study of shared clonotypes between healthy human individuals. Study-wide context: Each donor had three CD4 naive, three CD4 memory, two CD8 naive and one CD8 memory plate.

Overall study findings and caveats: Clonotype sharing among donors, it was expected, would be affected by sequencing depth. What rarefaction showed was incomplete sorted-subset sequencing despite large depth.

The CDR3 length is 13 residues. The ends were cut back, 5 bases at V and 7 bases at J, with 14 bases in the middle. The germline gives CDR1 PRHDT, CDR2 FYEKMQ (reference sequence). Several immunoSEQ plates received, in even portions, the genomic DNA of each subset. Sequencing used immunoSEQ multiplex PCR; TCRdb keeps in-frame clones, though not all of them. The table includes 2 million to 3 million clones, over 85% detected once. On this clone: Its antigen is unknown.

The sample taken for sequencing was naive CD4+ T cells from PBMCs. Noted subset: CD45RA+ positively selected. The receptor's source is a man aged 18 to 30 in good health. Some clones in this sample may be carry-over from other donors' samples. The chain uses TRBV13 and TRBJ1-1; no reliable D call. The CDR3 nucleotides read TGTGCCAGCAGCCTGGGTAGGGTCAATGAAGCTTTCTTT. It codes for CASSLGRVNEAFF.